These T cell receptor beta chains were read from a single sample in a study of blood T cell repertoires in COVID-19. Profiled with immunoSEQ multiplex PCR; TCRdb holds only in-frame clones, not every one. The table lists about 55,000 clones, 75% to 95% of them singletons, with roughly an eighth in the top ten. The sequenced sample was peripheral blood. Every receptor here comes from a human donor with active COVID-19. The donor label of this sample is uncertain. Each CDR3 is given with its conserved first and last residue. D genes are given only for firm matches. Part of the rows lack a size; the others show once, few, many or a class for expanded clones.

V gene: TRBV6-2/TRBV6-3
D gene: NA
J gene: TRBJ1-5
clone size: few
CDR3 DNA: TGTGCCAGCAGCCTTTTCAGGGTTGGCAATCAGCCCCAGCATTTT
CDR3 protein: CASSLFRVGNQPQHF

V gene: TRBV5-1
D gene: TRBD1
J gene: TRBJ1-5
clone size: NA
CDR3 DNA: TGCGCCAGCAGCTTGGAGGCAGGGGGGAACCAGCCCCAGCATTTT
CDR3 protein: CASSLEAGGNQPQHF

V gene: TRBV6-5
D gene: TRBD2
J gene: TRBJ2-3
clone size: once
CDR3 DNA: TGTGCCAGCAGTCGGACTAGCGGGGGATCAGATACGCAGTATTTT
CDR3 protein: CASSRTSGGSDTQYF

V gene: TRBV6-1
D gene: TRBD1
J gene: TRBJ2-2
clone size: NA
CDR3 DNA: TGTGCCAGCCGTCAGGGGGCGCGAAGCACCGGGGAGCTGTTTTTT
CDR3 protein: CASRQGARSTGELFF

V gene: TRBV7-9
D gene: NA
J gene: TRBJ2-3
clone size: NA
CDR3 DNA: TGTGCCAGCAGCCCCACTAGCACAGATACGCAGTATTTT
CDR3 protein: CASSPTSTDTQYF

V gene: TRBV2
D gene: TRBD1
J gene: TRBJ2-7
clone size: few
CDR3 DNA: TGTGCCAGCAGTCCCCGGACAGGGCACTACGAGCAGTACTTC
CDR3 protein: CASSPRTGHYEQYF

V gene: TRBV24-1
D gene: TRBD2
J gene: TRBJ2-2
clone size: NA
CDR3 DNA: TGTGCCACCAGTGATTACGGGGCTAGCGGGAACACCGGGGAGCTGTTTTTT
CDR3 protein: CATSDYGASGNTGELFF

V gene: TRBV7-9
D gene: NA
J gene: TRBJ1-1
clone size: NA
CDR3 DNA: TGTGCCAGCAGCTTCAGGGTTTCCACTGAAGCTTTCTTT
CDR3 protein: CASSFRVSTEAFF

V gene: TRBV18
D gene: TRBD2
J gene: TRBJ2-5
clone size: NA
CDR3 DNA: TGTGCCAGCTCACCCGTAGGAGCGGGAGGGGAGACCCAGTACTTC
CDR3 protein: CASSPVGAGGETQYF

V gene: TRBV4-3
D gene: TRBD1
J gene: TRBJ2-1
clone size: NA
CDR3 DNA: TGCGCCAGCAGCCAAGGACCGGGACAGGGGAGAAGTGAGCAGTTCTTC
CDR3 protein: CASSQGPGQGRSEQFF

V gene: TRBV5-1
D gene: TRBD2
J gene: TRBJ2-1
clone size: few
CDR3 DNA: TGCGCCAGCAGCTTGGATTCAGGCGGGAGGGCCCACAATGAGCAGTTCTTC
CDR3 protein: CASSLDSGGRAHNEQFF

V gene: TRBV29-1
D gene: NA
J gene: TRBJ1-2
clone size: NA
CDR3 DNA: TGCAGCGTTGTTACCGGGGGAGCATATGGCTACACCTTC
CDR3 protein: CSVVTGGAYGYTF

V gene: TRBV6-5
D gene: TRBD1
J gene: TRBJ1-1
clone size: NA
CDR3 DNA: TGTGCCAGCAGTTACGGACAGGGGAGGCCTGAAGCTTTCTTT
CDR3 protein: CASSYGQGRPEAFF

V gene: TRBV7-2
D gene: TRBD2
J gene: TRBJ2-7
clone size: few
CDR3 DNA: TGTGCCAGCAGCCCGACTAGCGGGAGGGCCGACGAGCAGTACTTC
CDR3 protein: CASSPTSGRADEQYF

V gene: TRBV12-3/TRBV12-4
D gene: NA
J gene: TRBJ2-2
clone size: NA
CDR3 DNA: TGTGCCAGCAGTTTAGTCGGGTCCGGGGAGCTGTTTTTT
CDR3 protein: CASSLVGSGELFF